The 26 T cell receptor beta chains below were found in one sample sequenced in a study of T cells in women clearing cervical HPV infection. Method: immunoSEQ multiplex PCR; TCRdb's copy keeps in-frame clones and lacks some. This sample's table has about 30,000 clones. The sequenced sample was blood buffy coat. Receptors were obtained from a woman between 18 and 69 years old with a cervical HPV16 infection that either progressed to CIN3+ or cleared (not recorded which).

About this clone itself: From the germline J gene comes the end of the CDR3, since the read stops 3 residues before it. The chain is built from TRBV9 and TRBJ2-1; 7 bases align to TRBD1. The V gene end was trimmed by 6 bases and the J gene end by 8 bases; junction bases not matched to a gene: 14. Germline V gene lookup returns CDR1 SGDLS and CDR2 YYNGEE. There are 15 residues in the CDR3. The covered CDR3 bases are TGTGCCAGCATACCAAGACAGGGCAACGTGGATGAG. Encoded protein: CASIPRQGNVDE. The full CDR3 protein is CASIPRQGNVDEQFF.

This chain's CDR3 is CSARGASNQPQHF. Incomplete CDR3 DNA: TGCAGTGCTAGAGGGGCGAGCAATCAGCCC. V is TRBV20-1 and J is TRBJ1-5; D uncertain. The read is 3 residues too short to cover the CDR3 end, so that end is filled in from the germline J gene. Trimming stripped 1 base from V and 1 base from J, with 5 bases between. Germline V lookup: CDR1 DFQATT, CDR2 SNEGSKA (reference sequence). This CDR3 is 13 amino acids long.

This clone is labeled medium-sized (0.01 to 0.1%) based on frequency. The read finishes 3 residues shy of the CDR3 end, and the germline J gene is used to complete it. The gene calls are TRBV18 and TRBJ2-1; tentative D call: TRBD1 (5 bases). There are 16 residues in the CDR3. V was pared by 5 bases and J by 0 bases, with 14 bases between. Germline assignment: CDR1 KGHSH and CDR2 LQKENI. The DNA read from the CDR3 is TGTGCCAGCTCAAAAGGGGATATACTCTCCTACAATGAG. It codes for CASSKGDILSYNE. The full CDR3 is CASSKGDILSYNEQFF.

The sequenced CDR3 bases are TGTGCCAGCAGCGCTTATTTCGCGGGTGACACG. Translation gives CASSAYFAGDT. The full CDR3 protein is CASSAYFAGDTQYF. V gene TRBV9 combines with J gene TRBJ2-3; TRBD2 might be the D (5 bases). The CDR3 end is not reached by the read, which stops 3 residues before it; the germline J gene fills it in. The CDR3 loop spans 14 amino acids. The germline V gene encodes CDR1 SGDLS and CDR2 YYNGEE.

As to this clone: The DNA ends 3 residues before the CDR3 does, and the rest of the CDR3 is filled in from the germline J gene. The J gene is TRBJ1-1, the V gene TRBV15; 7 bases match TRBD1. V was pared by 8 bases and J by 7 bases, with 13 bases of the junction left unmatched. This CDR3 comprises 14 residues. Germline V lookup: CDR1 LNHNV, CDR2 YYDKDF (reference sequence). The sequenced part of the CDR3 DNA is TGTGCCACCCAAGCGGGAGCCGGGACAGTTGAA. This translates into CATQAGAGTVE. From start to end, the CDR3 is CATQAGAGTVEAFF.

Concerning this clone itself: The CDR3 goes on 3 residues after the read ends, and that part is filled in from the germline J gene. The chain links TRBV20-1 to TRBJ2-5; D might be TRBD2 (5 bases). The CDR3 totals 11 residues. V lost 6 bases, J lost 4 bases, and 9 bases lay in between. The germline V gene encodes CDR1 DFQATT and CDR2 SNEGSKA (reference sequence). The CDR3 region is CSATNGETQYF. The CDR3 bases that were read are TGCAGTGCGACTAACGGAGAGACC.

Notes on this clone: The DNA ends 3 residues before the CDR3 does, and the rest of the CDR3 is filled in from the germline J gene. V gene TRBV4-1 combines with J gene TRBJ2-3, with TRBD2 identical over 9 bases. The length of the CDR3 is 18 residues. CDR1 is MGHRA, CDR2 YSYEKL, per germline. The V segment lost 4 bases and the J segment 2 bases; nucleotides outside the gene matches: 13. Incomplete CDR3 DNA: TGCGCCAGCAGCCCGGGAAGGGTGCGGGGGGGATTCACAGATACG. It yields the protein CASSPGRVRGGFTDT. From start to end, the CDR3 is CASSPGRVRGGFTDTQYF.

With respect to this clone: The read comes to an end 3 residues before the CDR3 does, leaving the germline J gene to fill in the end. The V gene is TRBV20-1, the J gene TRBJ1-1; D is possibly TRBD1 (5 bases). The CDR3 contains 13 residues. V dropped 3 bases and J dropped 2 bases, with 10 bases sitting between them. Per the germline V gene, CDR1 is DFQATT and CDR2 is SNEGSKA (reference sequence). The CDR3 loop reads CSASTGINTEAFF. The covered CDR3 bases are TGCAGTGCTAGCACAGGAATTAACACTGAA.

Remarks on this clone: Read coverage stops 3 residues before the CDR3 terminus; the germline J gene supplies the remainder. The gene calls are TRBV29-1 and TRBJ2-1; 8 bases match TRBD1. The V segment lost 7 bases and the J segment 0 bases; nucleotides outside the gene matches: 5. CDR3 length: 14 amino acids. CDR1 is SQVTM and CDR2 is ANQGSEA in the germline V gene. The CDR3 DNA, read in part, is TGCAGCGAGATAACAGGGGGCTCCTACAATGAG. This codes for CSEITGGSYNE. The full CDR3 protein is CSEITGGSYNEQFF.

A word on this clone: The read gets to within 3 residues of the CDR3 end, and the germline J gene fills in the rest. The rearrangement uses TRBV7-3 and TRBJ2-5; perhaps TRBD1 as D (5 bases). V lost 5 bases and J 5 bases, leaving 21 bases between the germline ends. Germline CDR1 is SGHTA and CDR2 is FQGTGA. The CDR3 has 16 amino acids. The CDR3 region is CASSHETEQAVETQYF. The sequenced CDR3 bases are TGTGCCAGCAGCCACGAAACGGAACAGGCGGTGGAGACC.

Remarks on this clone: The read ends 3 residues before the CDR3 terminus; that terminus is restored from the germline J gene. The chain combines TRBV6-1 with TRBJ1-1, with TRBD1 matching over 7 bases. Germline loops: CDR1 MNHNS, CDR2 SASEGT. The CDR3 extends over 17 amino acids. With V trimmed by 2 bases and J by 0 bases, 9 bases remained unmatched. CDR3 sequence: CASSEIGQDYMNTEAFF. Partial CDR3 DNA: TGTGCCAGCAGTGAAATAGGACAGGATTACATGAACACTGAA.

Note on this clone: The CDR3 extends 3 residues past the end of the read, so its final part is completed from the germline J gene. This chain connects TRBV12-3 or TRBV12-4 to TRBJ2-7, with D unresolved. Between the trimmed V and J ends, which lost 5 bases and 1 base, there was a span of 21 bases. The CDR3 extends over 17 amino acids. CDR3 DNA (partial): TGTGCCAGCAGTCGTCCACCCACAGCCACCCAATCCTACGAG. Residues: CASSRPPTATQSYE. The full CDR3 reads CASSRPPTATQSYEQYF.

In regard to this clone: The observed sequence ends 3 residues before the CDR3 terminus, with the missing tail filled in from the germline J gene. V is TRBV14 and J is TRBJ1-2; 7 nucleotides align to TRBD1. Trimming at V came to 4 bases and at J to 1 base, leaving 6 bases not matched to a gene. The CDR3 consists of 15 residues. Germline V CDR1 and CDR2: SGHDN, FVKESK. The CDR3: CASSLSGDSNYGYTF. The sequenced CDR3 bases are TGTGCCAGCAGCCTTTCCGGGGACAGTAACTATGGC.

Comment on this clone: The read terminates 3 residues ahead of where the CDR3 ends, so the germline J gene completes it. The genes are TRBV20-1 and TRBJ2-3; TRBD2 matches 9 bases. CDR3 length: 13 residues. Germline trimming cut 1 base from V and 6 bases from J; bases unmatched to any gene: 2. Germline V gives CDR1 DFQATT, CDR2 SNEGSKA (reference sequence). The sequenced CDR3 bases are TGCAGTGCTAGAGTTAGCGGGAGCGATACG. Protein sequence: CSARVSGSDT. The CDR3 in its entirety is CSARVSGSDTQYF.

A note on this clone: Read sequence stops 3 residues before the CDR3 end, and the germline J gene provides the missing end. The chain joins TRBV7-6 to TRBJ2-2, with 8 positions matching TRBD1. Germline V lookup: CDR1 SGHVS, CDR2 FNYEAQ. CDR3 length equals 15 residues. V shed 5 bases and J 1 base; nucleotides not matched to a gene: 3. The DNA read from the CDR3 is TGTGCCAGCAGCCCCGGGACAGGGAACACCGGGGAG. This gives the protein CASSPGTGNTGE. The whole CDR3 sequence reads CASSPGTGNTGELFF.

A note on this clone: The read terminates 3 residues ahead of where the CDR3 ends, so the germline J gene completes it. J is TRBJ1-2 and V is TRBV28; D is possibly TRBD1 (5 bases). The CDR3 loop spans 16 amino acids. Trimming shortened V by 1 base and J by 2 bases, and 14 bases separated the two germline ends. The germline gives CDR1 MDHEN, CDR2 SYDVKM. The CDR3 protein is CASSLYRDGGNYGYTF. The CDR3 bases that were read are TGTGCCAGCAGTTTATATAGGGACGGGGGGAACTATGGC.

Concerning this clone itself: Sequencing ends 3 residues short of the CDR3 end; the germline J gene provides the rest. This rearrangement joins TRBV28 to TRBJ2-1; the match to TRBD1 covers 10 bases. Germline loops: CDR1 MDHEN, CDR2 SYDVKM. V trimming: 5 bases; J trimming: 8 bases; junction bases outside the gene matches: 6. CDR3 length: 14 amino acids. CDR3 amino acids: CASSPDRGVDEQFF. Partial CDR3 DNA: TGTGCCAGCAGTCCGGACAGGGGGGTCGATGAG.

The covered CDR3 bases are TGTGCCAGCAGCTTGGTAGTGAACAATGAG. Its translation is CASSLVVNNE. The full CDR3 sequence reads CASSLVVNNEQFF. The V call is TRBV5-6, the J call TRBJ2-1; D is undetermined. The missing CDR3 end, 3 residues past where the read stops, is filled in from the germline J gene. V was pared by 0 bases and J by 5 bases, with 6 bases between. Germline lookup yields CDR1 SGHDT and CDR2 YYEEEE. The CDR3 consists of 13 residues. The entire variable domain, with the rest obtained from reference TRBV5-6 and TRBJ2-1, is as follows: DAGVTQSPTHLIKTRGQQVTLRCSPKSGHDTVSWYQQALGQGPQFIFQYYEEEERQRGNFPDRFSGHQFPNYSSELNVNALLLGDSALYLCASSLVVNNEQFFGPGTRLTVL.

Concerning this clone: The read ends 3 residues early relative to the CDR3; the germline J gene fills the gap. The chain carries TRBV7-9 and TRBJ1-4; 8 bases agree with TRBD1. After removal of 5 bases from V and 7 bases from J, the junction contained 9 bases not matched to a gene. The CDR3 extends over 15 amino acids. Germline loops: CDR1 SEHNR, CDR2 FQNEAQ (reference sequence). The chain's CDR3 is CASSTGQGMVEKLFF. Partial CDR3 DNA: TGTGCCAGCAGCACCGGACAGGGAATGGTTGAAAAA.

With respect to this clone: The CDR3 is cut off 3 residues early in the read; its end comes from the germline J gene. This chain links TRBV20-1 with TRBJ2-1; D is possibly TRBD2 (7 bases). The CDR3 totals 15 residues. Germline V lookup: CDR1 DFQATT, CDR2 SNEGSKA (reference sequence). Trimming stripped 2 bases from V and 2 bases from J, with 13 bases between. The covered CDR3 bases are TGCAGTGCTAGAAGGGGGGGGACCACCTACAATGAG. Amino acid sequence: CSARRGGTTYNE. Given in full, the CDR3 is CSARRGGTTYNEQFF.

Remarks on this clone: The read gets to within 3 residues of the CDR3 end, and the germline J gene fills in the rest. The chain couples TRBV7-8 to TRBJ2-7; D remains ambiguous. V lost 5 bases and J lost 6, with 20 bases in between. The CDR3 spans 15 residues. Germline V gene lookup returns CDR1 SGHVS and CDR2 FQNEAQ. The CDR3 sequence is CASSLLQSVPSEQYF. The sequenced CDR3 bases are TGTGCCAGCAGCCTCCTCCAGTCCGTTCCTTCCGAG.

On this clone itself: The read terminates 3 residues ahead of where the CDR3 ends, so the germline J gene completes it. V gene TRBV5-1 combines with J gene TRBJ1-6; 7 nucleotides align to TRBD1. Germline V gene data show CDR1 as SGHRS and CDR2 as YFSETQ. J was trimmed by 7 bases and V by 0 bases; bases with no gene match: 10. This CDR3 is 17 amino acids long. The CDR3 DNA, read in part, is TGCGCCAGCAGCTTGGCCCCAGGGACAGAACGGAATTCACCC. Protein sequence: CASSLAPGTERNSP. The complete CDR3 reads CASSLAPGTERNSPLHF.

Points on this clone: The read halts 3 residues ahead of the CDR3 end, with the missing end drawn from the germline J gene. The chain uses TRBV30 and TRBJ1-1; D uncertain. The germline V gene encodes CDR1 GTSNPN and CDR2 SVGIG (reference sequence). This CDR3 spans 13 amino acids. The covered CDR3 bases are TGTGCCTGGAGAATGGGTCCTCCCAGGGAA. It specifies CAWRMGPPRE. The entire CDR3 sequence reads CAWRMGPPREAFF.

Regarding this clone: Read sequence stops 3 residues before the CDR3 end, and the germline J gene provides the missing end. The chain couples TRBV12-3 or TRBV12-4 to TRBJ2-2; D remains ambiguous. The V and J ends lost 7 bases and 6 bases respectively, with 6 bases between them. The CDR3 spans 11 residues. The covered CDR3 bases are TGTGCCAGCACCCGCGCCGGGGAG. This encodes CASTRAGE. The full CDR3 sequence reads CASTRAGELFF.

Concerning this clone itself: The read ends 3 residues shy of where the CDR3 ends; the end is completed using the germline J gene. J is TRBJ2-7 and V is TRBV19; D is uncertain. The CDR3 sequence is 12 residues long. Trimming took 5 bases from V and 5 from J, leaving 10 bases between them. The germline gives CDR1 LNHDA, CDR2 SQIVND (reference sequence). CDR3 region: CASSVTGHEQYF. The sequenced CDR3 bases are TGTGCCAGTAGTGTGACTGGTCACGAG.

A remark on this clone: Sequencing ends 3 residues short of the CDR3 end; the germline J gene provides the rest. The chain joins TRBV19 to TRBJ1-1; 8 bases align to TRBD1. Germline V gene lookup returns CDR1 LNHDA and CDR2 SQIVND (reference sequence). J lost 2 bases, V lost 8 bases, and 4 bases had no gene match. The CDR3 is 13 amino acids. The part of the CDR3 DNA that was read is TGTGCCAGTTCCCAGGGGGCAAACACTGAA. Residues: CASSQGANTE. The whole CDR3 region reads CASSQGANTEAFF.